Below are 2 T cell receptor beta chains sequenced from a single sample in a study of blood T cell repertoires in COVID-19. Libraries were prepared by immunoSEQ multiplex PCR; TCRdb keeps only in-frame clonotypes and omits some of them. The sample shows about 330,000 clones, 88% of them seen only once. Material for sequencing was peripheral blood. The receptors originated from a woman aged 50 to 65 with active or convalescent COVID-19.

This chain joins TRBV5-1 and TRBJ2-7; tentative D call: TRBD2 (6 bases). CDR3 length equals 14 residues. V lost 4 bases and J 5 bases, leaving 16 bases between the germline ends. The germline V gene encodes CDR1 SGHRS and CDR2 YFSETQ. In nucleotides, the CDR3 is TGCGCCAGCAGCACCGCGACTAGTCCCCACGAGCAGTACTTC. The encoded protein is CASSTATSPHEQYF.

V usage is TRBV4-3 and J usage is TRBJ2-3; a weak D match, TRBD2 (5 bases). The CDR3 sequence is 16 residues long. The V end was cut by 0 bases, the J end by 4 bases, with 14 bases between. Germline V gene lookup returns CDR1 LGHNA and CDR2 YSLEER. CDR3 protein: CASSQDALADADTQYF. CDR3 DNA sequence: TGCGCCAGCAGCCAAGACGCGCTAGCTGATGCAGATACGCAGTATTTT.